The 6 T cell receptor beta chains in this list originate from one sample, sequenced in a study of cytomegalovirus exposure and HLA in healthy donors. PCR used 60 Vbeta primers and 13 Jbeta primers. Some clones are missing from TCRdb's copy, which holds only in-frame ones; the method was immunoSEQ multiplex PCR. Of some 160,000 clones listed, 77% were seen once; the top ten hold 1.6%. Source material: PBMCs. Receptors were obtained from a woman aged 25-40 years in good health and CMV-seronegative.

Details on this clone: One end of the junction varies from germline; a read error may be responsible. V usage is TRBV4-1 and J usage is TRBJ1-1; D unclear. The CDR3 is 14 amino acids. The germline gives CDR1 MGHRA, CDR2 YSYEKL. The CDR3 nucleotides are TGCGCCAGCAGCCAAGATACTACGAACACTGGAGCTTTCTTT. Translation gives CASSQDTTNTGAFF.

This sequence joins TRBV7-2 and TRBJ1-2; no clear D gene. CDR3 length: 11 amino acids. Trimming cost V 4 bases and J 11 bases, with 11 bases left between them. Germline-derived CDR1 and CDR2 are SGHTA and FQGNSA. The CDR3 DNA sequence: TGTGCCAGCAGCTCCCGTTTGAGGTACACCTTC. It encodes CASSSRLRYTF.

This chain connects TRBV2 to TRBJ1-4; possible D gene TRBD1, 6 bases. The CDR3 extends over 17 amino acids. Trimming removed 2 bases from V and 8 bases from J, with 21 bases in between. Germline V CDR1 and CDR2: SNHLY, FYNNEI. The CDR3 DNA sequence: TGTGCCAGCAGTGAACCTACCTCCGGGCCGCAGGGGGAAAAACTGTTTTTT. Protein product: CASSEPTSGPQGEKLFF.

The V gene is TRBV9, the J gene TRBJ2-4; 9 nucleotides align to TRBD1. Germline V CDR1 and CDR2: SGDLS, YYNGEE. The CDR3 covers 14 residues. V lost 3 bases to trimming and J lost 9 bases; unmatched junction nucleotides: 7. CDR3 protein: CASSEGTGRGIQYF. DNA for the CDR3: TGTGCCAGCAGCGAGGGGACAGGGCGGGGCATTCAGTACTTC.

V gene TRBV11-2 combines with J gene TRBJ2-3, with 9 positions matching TRBD2. Germline V CDR1 and CDR2: SGHAT, FQNNGV. V was pared by 1 base and J by 2 bases, with 4 bases of the junction left unmatched. CDR3 length: 16 residues. CDR3 in amino acids: CASSLGLAVDTDTQYF. CDR3 DNA sequence: TGTGCCAGCAGCTTAGGACTAGCGGTGGACACAGATACGCAGTATTTT.

The chain employs TRBV7-3 and TRBJ1-4; D is unresolved. This CDR3 spans 16 amino acids. Trimming removed 5 bases from V and 8 bases from J, with 21 bases in between. The V gene's germline CDR1 is SGHTA and CDR2 FQGTGA. CDR3 nucleotides: TGTGCCAGCAGCCCTAAGGAGGACCGGGGAGAGGAAAAACTGTTTTTT. Its translation: CASSPKEDRGEEKLFF.